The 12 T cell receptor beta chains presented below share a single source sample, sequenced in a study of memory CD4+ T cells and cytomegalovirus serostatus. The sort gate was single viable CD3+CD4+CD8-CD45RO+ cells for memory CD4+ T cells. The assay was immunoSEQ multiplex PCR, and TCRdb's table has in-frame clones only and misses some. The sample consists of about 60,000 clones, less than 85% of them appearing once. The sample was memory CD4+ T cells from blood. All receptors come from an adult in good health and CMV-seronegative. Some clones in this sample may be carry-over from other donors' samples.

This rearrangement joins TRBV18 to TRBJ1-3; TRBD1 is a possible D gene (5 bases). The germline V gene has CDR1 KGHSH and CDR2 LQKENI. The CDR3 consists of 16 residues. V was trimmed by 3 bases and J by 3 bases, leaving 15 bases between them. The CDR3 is CASSPPQGGGGNTIYF. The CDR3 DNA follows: TGTGCCAGCTCACCCCCTCAGGGCGGCGGTGGAAACACCATATATTTT. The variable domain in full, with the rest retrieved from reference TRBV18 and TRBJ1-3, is NAGVMQNPRHLVRRRGQEARLRCSPMKGHSHVYWYRQLPEEGLKFMVYLQKENIIDESGMPKERFSAEFPKEGPSILRIQQVVRGDSAAYFCASSPPQGGGGNTIYFGEGSWLTVV.

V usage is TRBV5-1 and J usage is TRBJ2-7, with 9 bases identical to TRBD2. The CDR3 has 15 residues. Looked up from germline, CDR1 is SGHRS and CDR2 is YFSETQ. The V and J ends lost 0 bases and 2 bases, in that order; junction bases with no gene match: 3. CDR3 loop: CASSLASSGTYEQYF. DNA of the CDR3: TGCGCCAGCAGCTTGGCGTCTAGCGGGACCTACGAGCAGTACTTC.

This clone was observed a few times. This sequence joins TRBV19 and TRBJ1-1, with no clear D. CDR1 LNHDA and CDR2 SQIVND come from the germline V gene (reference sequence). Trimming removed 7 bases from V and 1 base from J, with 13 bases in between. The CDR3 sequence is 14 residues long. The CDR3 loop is CASNSGSRNTEAFF. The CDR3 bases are TGTGCCAGTAACTCCGGGTCAAGGAACACTGAAGCTTTCTTT.

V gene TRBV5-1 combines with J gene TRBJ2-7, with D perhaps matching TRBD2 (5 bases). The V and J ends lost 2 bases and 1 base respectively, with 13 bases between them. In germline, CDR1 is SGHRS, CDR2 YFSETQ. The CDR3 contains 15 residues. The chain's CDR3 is CASSFGGSQSYEQYF. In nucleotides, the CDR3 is TGCGCCAGCAGCTTCGGTGGGAGTCAATCCTACGAGCAGTACTTC.

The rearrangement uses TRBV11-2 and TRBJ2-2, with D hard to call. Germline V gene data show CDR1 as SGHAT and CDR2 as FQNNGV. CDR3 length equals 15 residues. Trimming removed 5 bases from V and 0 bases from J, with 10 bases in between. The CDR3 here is CASSPGGANTGELFF. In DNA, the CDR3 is TGTGCCAGCAGCCCCGGTGGGGCGAACACCGGGGAGCTGTTTTTT.

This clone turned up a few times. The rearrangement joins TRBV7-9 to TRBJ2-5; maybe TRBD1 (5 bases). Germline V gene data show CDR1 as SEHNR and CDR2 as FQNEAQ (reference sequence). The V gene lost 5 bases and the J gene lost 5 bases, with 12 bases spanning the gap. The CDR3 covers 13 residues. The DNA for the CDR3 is TGTGCCAGCAGCAGTGCAGGGTCGGAGACCCAGTACTTC. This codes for CASSSAGSETQYF.

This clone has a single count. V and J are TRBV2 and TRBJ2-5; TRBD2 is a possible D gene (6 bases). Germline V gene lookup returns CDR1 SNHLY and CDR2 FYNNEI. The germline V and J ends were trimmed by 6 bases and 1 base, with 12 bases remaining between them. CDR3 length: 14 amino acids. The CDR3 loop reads CASRDPSVQETQYF. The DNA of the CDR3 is TGTGCCAGCAGGGACCCTAGCGTCCAAGAGACCCAGTACTTC.

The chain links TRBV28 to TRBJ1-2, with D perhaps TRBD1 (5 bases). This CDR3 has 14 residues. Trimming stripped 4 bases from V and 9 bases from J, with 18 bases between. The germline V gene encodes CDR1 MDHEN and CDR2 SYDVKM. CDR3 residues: CASSSSNDSGRYTF. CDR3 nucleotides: TGTGCCAGCAGTTCGTCGAATGACAGCGGCCGCTACACCTTC.

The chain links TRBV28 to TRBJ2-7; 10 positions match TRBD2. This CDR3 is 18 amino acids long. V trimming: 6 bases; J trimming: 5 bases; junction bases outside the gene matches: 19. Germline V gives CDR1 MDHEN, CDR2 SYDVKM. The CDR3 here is CASSPPGRTSGKINEQYF. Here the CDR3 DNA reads TGTGCCAGCAGCCCTCCAGGACGCACTAGCGGGAAGATCAACGAGCAGTACTTC.

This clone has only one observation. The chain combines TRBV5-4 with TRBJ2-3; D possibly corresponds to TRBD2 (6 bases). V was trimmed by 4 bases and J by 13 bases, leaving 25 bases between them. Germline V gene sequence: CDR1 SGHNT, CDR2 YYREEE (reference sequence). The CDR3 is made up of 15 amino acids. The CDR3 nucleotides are TGTGCCAGCAGCCGTTCGTGGGGGGAGCAACCTTTGGAGTATTTT. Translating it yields CASSRSWGEQPLEYF.

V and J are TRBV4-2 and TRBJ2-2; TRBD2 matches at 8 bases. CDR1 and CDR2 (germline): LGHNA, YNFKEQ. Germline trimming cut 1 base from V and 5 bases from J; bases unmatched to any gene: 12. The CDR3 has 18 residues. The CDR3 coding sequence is TGTGCCAGCAGCCAAGGCCCCTTTGGTAGCGGGATGACCGGGGAGCTGTTTTTT. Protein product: CASSQGPFGSGMTGELFF.

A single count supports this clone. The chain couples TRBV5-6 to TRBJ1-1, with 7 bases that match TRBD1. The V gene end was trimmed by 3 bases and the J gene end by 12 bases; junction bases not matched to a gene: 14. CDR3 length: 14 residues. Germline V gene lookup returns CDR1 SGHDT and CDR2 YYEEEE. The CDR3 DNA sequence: TGTGCCAGCAGCTCGGGACAGAGCCGCCCGGGATCTTTCTTT. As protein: CASSSGQSRPGSFF.